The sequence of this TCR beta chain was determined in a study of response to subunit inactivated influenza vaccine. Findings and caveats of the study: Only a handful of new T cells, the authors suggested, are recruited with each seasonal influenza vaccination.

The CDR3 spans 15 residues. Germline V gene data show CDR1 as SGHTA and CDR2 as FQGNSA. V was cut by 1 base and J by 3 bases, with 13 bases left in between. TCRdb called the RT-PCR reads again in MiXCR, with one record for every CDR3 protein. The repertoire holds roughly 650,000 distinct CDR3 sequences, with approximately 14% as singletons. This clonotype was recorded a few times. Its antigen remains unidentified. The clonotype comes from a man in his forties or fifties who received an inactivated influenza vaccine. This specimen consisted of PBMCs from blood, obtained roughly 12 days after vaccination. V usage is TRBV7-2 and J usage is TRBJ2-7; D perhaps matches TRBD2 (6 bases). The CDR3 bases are TGTGCCAGCAGCTTAGACCTAGCGCAAGGCTACGAGCAGTACTTC. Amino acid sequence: CASSLDLAQGYEQYF.